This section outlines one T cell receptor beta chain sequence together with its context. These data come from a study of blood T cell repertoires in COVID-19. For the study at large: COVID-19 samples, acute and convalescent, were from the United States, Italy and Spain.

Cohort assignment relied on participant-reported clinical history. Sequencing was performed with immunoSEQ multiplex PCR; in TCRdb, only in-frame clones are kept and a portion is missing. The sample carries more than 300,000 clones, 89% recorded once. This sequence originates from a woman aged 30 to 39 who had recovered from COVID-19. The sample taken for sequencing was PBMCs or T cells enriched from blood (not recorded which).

CDR3 bases: TGTGCCAGCTGCGCGGTTCCAGAATACAATGAGCAGTTCTTC. It codes for CASCAVPEYNEQFF. This rearrangement joins TRBV7-2 to TRBJ2-1; D call uncertain. The germline gives CDR1 SGHTA, CDR2 FQGNSA. The CDR3 totals 14 residues. Trimming pared 8 bases from V and 4 bases from J, leaving 15 bases between.